These 21 T cell receptor beta chains were all obtained from the same sample, sequenced in a study of T-cell memory formation after mild COVID-19. TCRdb processed the 5' RACE reads anew with MiXCR; each CDR3 protein has one entry. In the table there are 400,000 to 500,000 distinct CDR3 sequences, over 15% of which are singletons. Sequenced input: PBMCs or a T cell subset sorted from them (not recorded which). The receptors were sampled from an adult woman who had mild COVID-19 (a few samples of this study predate the infection). Cell type and time point are not known.

The chain uses TRBV15 and TRBJ2-1; no definite D call. Germline V gene sequence: CDR1 LNHNV, CDR2 YYDKDF (reference sequence). This CDR3 contains 15 residues. V was trimmed by 5 bases and J by 0 bases, leaving 11 bases between them. The CDR3 nucleotides are TGTGCCACCAGCCCTTGGGAAGGCTCCTACAATGAGCAGTTCTTC. Translated: CATSPWEGSYNEQFF.

V and J are TRBV20-1 and TRBJ2-5; D tentatively fits TRBD1 or TRBD2 (5 bases each). Germline CDR1 is DFQATT and CDR2 is SNEGSKA (reference sequence). V was trimmed by 5 bases and J by 7 bases, leaving 23 bases between them. This CDR3 has 15 amino acids. This CDR3 reads CSAGPPGKPRGTQYF. The CDR3 nucleotides are TGCAGTGCTGGACCCCCGGGCAAGCCGAGGGGGACCCAGTACTTC.

This clonotype was recorded only once. The chain couples TRBV27 to TRBJ2-1; tentatively, D is TRBD1 or TRBD2 (5 bases each). The CDR3 length is 16 residues. CDR1 is MNHEY, CDR2 SMNVEV, per germline (reference sequence). Trimming left V 0 bases short and J 2 bases short, with 11 bases between. As DNA, the CDR3 is TGTGCCAGCAGTTTATCGTCCGGGACGGCCTACAATGAGCAGTTCTTC. It translates to CASSLSSGTAYNEQFF.

This clonotype has just a few counts. The V and J genes are TRBV5-6 and TRBJ1-6; 7 nucleotides align to TRBD1. V trimming: 3 bases; J trimming: 13 bases; junction bases outside the gene matches: 13. This CDR3 has 15 amino acids. Looked up from germline, CDR1 is SGHDT and CDR2 is YYEEEE. In nucleotides, the CDR3 is TGTGCCAGCAGCTCCCGCCAGCGTGTGGGACAGCCCCTCCACTTT. It encodes CASSSRQRVGQPLHF.

The rearrangement links TRBV20-1 to TRBJ2-7; 10 bases align to TRBD2. Germline V gene sequence: CDR1 DFQATT, CDR2 SNEGSKA (reference sequence). There are 15 residues in the CDR3. J lost 5 bases, V lost 0 bases, and 7 bases had no gene match. CDR3 sequence reads: CSARDGGTSAHEQYF. DNA for the CDR3: TGCAGTGCTAGAGACGGAGGGACTAGCGCCCACGAGCAGTACTTC.

This clonotype was picked up many times. This rearrangement joins TRBV5-1 to TRBJ2-3; no clear D gene. Germline CDR1 SGHRS, CDR2 YFSETQ. The V end lost 5 bases, the J end lost 0 bases, and 7 bases lay between the germline ends. The CDR3 is 13 amino acids. The CDR3 nucleotides read TGCGCCAGCAGTAAGGAAAGCACAGATACGCAGTATTTT. Encoded protein: CASSKESTDTQYF.

This sequence joins TRBV12-3 or TRBV12-4 and TRBJ1-1; maybe TRBD1 (6 bases). The V gene lost 5 bases and the J gene lost 4 bases, with 14 bases spanning the gap. The CDR3 consists of 14 residues. The CDR3 reads CASSPSTGSTEAFF. Here the CDR3 DNA reads TGTGCCAGCAGTCCCTCGACAGGAAGCACTGAAGCTTTCTTT.

The chain uses TRBV20-1 and TRBJ1-1; D is uncertain. The V gene's germline CDR1 is DFQATT and CDR2 SNEGSKA (reference sequence). This CDR3 region has 13 residues. Trimming took 2 bases from V and 2 from J, leaving 9 bases between them. CDR3 region: CSARNPGNTEAFF. Written as DNA, the CDR3 is TGCAGTGCTAGAAACCCGGGCAACACTGAAGCTTTCTTT.

Written as DNA, the CDR3 is TGCAGTGCCAGGGACAGGGGGCTCGGTGAGAACACTGAAGCTTTCTTT. It translates to CSARDRGLGENTEAFF. The chain joins TRBV20-1 to TRBJ1-1; 12 bases match TRBD1. The CDR3 is made up of 16 amino acids. The germline CDR1 and CDR2 sequences are DFQATT and SNEGSKA (reference sequence). The junction had 9 bases not matched to a gene; V was cut back by 6 bases and J by 1 base.

V gene TRBV11-2 combines with J gene TRBJ1-4; D uncertain. V lost 2 bases and J 14 bases, leaving 18 bases between the germline ends. Germline V gives CDR1 SGHAT, CDR2 FQNNGV. This CDR3 contains 14 residues. The CDR3 DNA is TGTGCCAGCAGCTTAACCCGAGGAGAGGGCGGTCTGTTTTTT. Protein product: CASSLTRGEGGLFF.

V and J are TRBV2 and TRBJ2-7, with TRBD2 matching 10 bases. The CDR3 sequence is 15 residues long. Germline V gene sequence: CDR1 SNHLY, CDR2 FYNNEI. The ends lost 4 bases at V and 3 bases at J; junction bases unmatched: 6. DNA of the CDR3: TGTGCCAGCAGTGGGCTAGCGGGAGCGTACTACGAGCAGTACTTC. Protein product: CASSGLAGAYYEQYF.

V is TRBV7-9 and J is TRBJ2-3; the match to TRBD1 covers 9 bases. Germline V gene lookup returns CDR1 SEHNR and CDR2 FQNEAQ (reference sequence). The junction had 6 bases not matched to a gene; V was cut back by 6 bases and J by 5 bases. This CDR3 has 14 amino acids. This CDR3 reads CASRQTGGGDTQYF. The CDR3 DNA is TGTGCCAGCAGACAGACAGGGGGTGGAGATACGCAGTATTTT.

The V call is TRBV5-1, the J call TRBJ1-3, with TRBD1 as a possible D gene (5 bases). The V gene lost 0 bases and the J gene lost 4 bases, with 11 bases spanning the gap. CDR3 size: 15 residues. In germline, CDR1 is SGHRS, CDR2 YFSETQ. The CDR3 DNA sequence: TGCGCCAGCAGCTTGGGCCAACGGACAGGAAACACCATATATTTT. It encodes CASSLGQRTGNTIYF.

This chain links TRBV4-3 with TRBJ1-3; D is uncertain. The V end was cut by 0 bases, the J end by 0 bases, with 9 bases between. CDR1 LGHNA and CDR2 YSLEER come from the germline V gene. CDR3 length equals 16 residues. Here the CDR3 reads CASSQDRHSSGNTIYF. For the CDR3, the DNA is TGCGCCAGCAGCCAAGACAGGCACTCCTCTGGAAACACCATATATTTT.

The rearrangement joins TRBV28 to TRBJ2-7; no reliable D call. The V gene's germline CDR1 is MDHEN and CDR2 SYDVKM. The V end was cut by 6 bases, the J end by 6 bases, with 12 bases between. The CDR3 is 12 residues long. DNA of the CDR3: TGTGCCAGCAGGTCGACCGACCGCGAGCAGTACTTC. As protein: CASRSTDREQYF.

The chain employs TRBV5-1 and TRBJ2-6; no clear D gene. Trimming removed 0 bases from V and 2 bases from J, with 9 bases in between. The V gene's germline CDR1 is SGHRS and CDR2 YFSETQ. The CDR3 extends over 16 amino acids. CDR3 sequence (DNA): TGCGCCAGCAGCTTGGCAATTCTGGCTGGGGCCAACGTCCTGACTTTC. It is translated as CASSLAILAGANVLTF.

The chain links TRBV9 to TRBJ2-3; 7 positions match TRBD2. CDR1 and CDR2 from the germline V gene are SGDLS and YYNGEE. V dropped 0 bases and J dropped 0; count of bases not matched to a gene: 4. CDR3 length: 16 amino acids. This CDR3 reads CASSVVPGGSTDTQYF. The CDR3 DNA reads TGTGCCAGCAGCGTAGTGCCCGGGGGGAGCACAGATACGCAGTATTTT.

This chain links TRBV7-8 with TRBJ1-4, with D perhaps matching TRBD1 (6 bases). The germline V gene encodes CDR1 SGHVS and CDR2 FQNEAQ. CDR3 length: 13 residues. Trimming removed 7 bases at V and 6 bases at J, with 12 bases between. The CDR3 spells CASKRAGDEKLFF. The CDR3 nucleotides are TGTGCCAGCAAGCGTGCAGGGGATGAAAAACTGTTTTTT.

V and J are TRBV5-1 and TRBJ1-2; D perhaps matches TRBD1 (6 bases). Trimming removed 3 bases from V and 6 bases from J, with 9 bases in between. CDR3 length: 12 residues. Germline V gives CDR1 SGHRS, CDR2 YFSETQ. CDR3 region: CASSSNRDGYTF. CDR3 DNA sequence: TGCGCCAGCAGCTCCAACAGGGATGGCTACACCTTC.

The chain joins TRBV5-5 to TRBJ2-2; D gene uncertain. Germline CDR1 reads SGHKS; CDR2 reads YYEKEE (reference sequence). CDR3 size: 15 residues. Trimming left V 0 bases short and J 4 bases short, with 10 bases between. The DNA for the CDR3 is TGTGCCAGCAGCTTGGTGGCTTTGGGCACCGGGGAGCTGTTTTTT. Translation gives CASSLVALGTGELFF.

V is TRBV5-4 and J is TRBJ1-2; TRBD1 matches at 9 bases. Germline V gene sequence: CDR1 SGHNT, CDR2 YYREEE (reference sequence). The CDR3 length is 13 residues. V lost 4 bases to trimming and J lost 8 bases; unmatched junction nucleotides: 6. CDR3 amino acids: CASSPRQGGGYTF. The CDR3 DNA reads TGTGCCAGCAGCCCGCGACAGGGGGGAGGCTACACCTTC.